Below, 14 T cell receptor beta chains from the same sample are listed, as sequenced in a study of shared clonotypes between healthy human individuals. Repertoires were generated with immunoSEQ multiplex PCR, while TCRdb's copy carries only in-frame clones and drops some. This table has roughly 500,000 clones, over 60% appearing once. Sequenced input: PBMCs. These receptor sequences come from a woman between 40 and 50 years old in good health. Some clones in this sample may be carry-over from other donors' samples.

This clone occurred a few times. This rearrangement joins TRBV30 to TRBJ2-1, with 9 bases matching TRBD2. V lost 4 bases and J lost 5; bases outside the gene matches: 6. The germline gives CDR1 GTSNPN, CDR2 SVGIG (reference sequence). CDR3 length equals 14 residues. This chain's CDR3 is CAWTPGTSNNEQFF. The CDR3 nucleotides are TGTGCCTGGACTCCCGGGACTAGCAACAATGAGCAGTTCTTC.

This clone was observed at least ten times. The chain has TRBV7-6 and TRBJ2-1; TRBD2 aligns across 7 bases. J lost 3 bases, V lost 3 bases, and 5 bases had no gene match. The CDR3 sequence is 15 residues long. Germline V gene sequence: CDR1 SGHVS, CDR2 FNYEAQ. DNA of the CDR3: TGTGCCAGCAGCTTGGGCGGGAGTATCTACAATGAGCAGTTCTTC. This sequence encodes CASSLGGSIYNEQFF.

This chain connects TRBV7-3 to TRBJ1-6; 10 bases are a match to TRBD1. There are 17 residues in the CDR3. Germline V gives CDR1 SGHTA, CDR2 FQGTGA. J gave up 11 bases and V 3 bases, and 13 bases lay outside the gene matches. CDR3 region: CASSFPPTGGARPPLHF. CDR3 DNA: TGTGCCAGCAGCTTTCCCCCGACAGGGGGCGCAAGGCCACCCCTCCACTTT.

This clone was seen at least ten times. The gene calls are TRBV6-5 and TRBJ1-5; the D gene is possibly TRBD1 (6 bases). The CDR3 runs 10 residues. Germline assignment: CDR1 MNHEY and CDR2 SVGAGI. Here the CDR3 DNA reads TGTTCCACAGGGTTTCAGCCCCAGCATTTT. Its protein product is CSTGFQPQHF.

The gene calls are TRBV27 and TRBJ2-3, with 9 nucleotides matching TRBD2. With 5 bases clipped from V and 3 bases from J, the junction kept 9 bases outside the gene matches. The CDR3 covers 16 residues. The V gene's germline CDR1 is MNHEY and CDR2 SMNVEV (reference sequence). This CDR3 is CASSRGLAGGTDTQYF. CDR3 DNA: TGTGCCAGCAGTAGGGGACTAGCCGGAGGGACAGATACGCAGTATTTT.

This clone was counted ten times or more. CDR3 in amino acids: CAWIMGAYGYTF. The DNA of the CDR3 is TGTGCCTGGATAATGGGCGCCTATGGCTACACCTTC. The rearrangement links TRBV30 to TRBJ1-2; no definite D call. V lost 4 bases to trimming and J lost 4 bases, with 10 bases between them. This CDR3 is 12 amino acids long. Germline V gene data show CDR1 as GTSNPN and CDR2 as SVGIG (reference sequence).

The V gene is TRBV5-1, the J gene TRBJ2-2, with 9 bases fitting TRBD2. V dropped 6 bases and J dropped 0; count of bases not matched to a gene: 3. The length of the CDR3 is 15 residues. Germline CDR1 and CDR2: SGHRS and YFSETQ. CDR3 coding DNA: TGCGCCAGCACTGCGGGAGGGGCGAACACCGGGGAGCTGTTTTTT. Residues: CASTAGGANTGELFF.

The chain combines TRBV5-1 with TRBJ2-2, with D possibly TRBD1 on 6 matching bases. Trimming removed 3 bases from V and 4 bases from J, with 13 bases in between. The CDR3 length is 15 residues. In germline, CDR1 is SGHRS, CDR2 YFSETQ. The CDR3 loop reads CASSSAQGATGELFF. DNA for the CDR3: TGCGCCAGCAGCTCCGCACAGGGTGCCACCGGGGAGCTGTTTTTT. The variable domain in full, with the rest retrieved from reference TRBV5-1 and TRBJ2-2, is KAGVTQTPRYLIKTRGQQVTLSCSPISGHRSVSWYQQTPGQGLQFLFEYFSETQRNKGNFPGRFSGRQFSNSRSEMNVSTLELGDSALYLCASSSAQGATGELFFGEGSRLTVL.

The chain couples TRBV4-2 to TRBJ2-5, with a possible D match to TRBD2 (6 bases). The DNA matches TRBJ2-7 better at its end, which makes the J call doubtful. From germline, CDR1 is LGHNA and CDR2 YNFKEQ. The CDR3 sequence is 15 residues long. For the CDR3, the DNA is TGTGCCAGCAGCCAAGCCGGGACTGATTCCTACGAGCAGTACTTC. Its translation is CASSQAGTDSYEQYF.

The CDR3 DNA is TGTGCCAGCAGCCAAGAAAGACTGAAGCGGCGGGAGGGGAGCACAGATACGCAGTATTTT. This translates into CASSQERLKRREGSTDTQYF. The rearrangement links TRBV14 to TRBJ2-3; 9 nucleotides match TRBD2. The V segment lost 0 bases and the J segment 0 bases; nucleotides outside the gene matches: 13. CDR1 and CDR2 (germline): SGHDN, FVKESK. This CDR3 has 20 amino acids.

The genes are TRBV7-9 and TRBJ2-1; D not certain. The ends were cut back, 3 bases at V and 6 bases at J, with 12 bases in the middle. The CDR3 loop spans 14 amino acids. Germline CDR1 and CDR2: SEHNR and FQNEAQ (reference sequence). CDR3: CASSLMRRSNEQFF. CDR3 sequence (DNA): TGTGCCAGCAGCTTGATGAGACGAAGCAATGAGCAGTTCTTC.

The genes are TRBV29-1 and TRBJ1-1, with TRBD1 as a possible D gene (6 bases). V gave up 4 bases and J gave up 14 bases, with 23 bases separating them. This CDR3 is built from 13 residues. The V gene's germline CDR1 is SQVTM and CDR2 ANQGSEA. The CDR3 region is CSVGEIQGDPGFF. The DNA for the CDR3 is TGCAGCGTTGGGGAGATACAGGGAGACCCCGGATTCTTT.

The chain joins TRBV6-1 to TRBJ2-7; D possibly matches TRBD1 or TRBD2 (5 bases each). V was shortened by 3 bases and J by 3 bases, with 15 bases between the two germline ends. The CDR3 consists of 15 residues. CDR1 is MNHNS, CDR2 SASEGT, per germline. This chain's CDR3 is CASSDGPGRLYEQYF. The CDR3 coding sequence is TGTGCCAGCAGTGATGGACCGGGACGCCTCTACGAGCAGTACTTC.

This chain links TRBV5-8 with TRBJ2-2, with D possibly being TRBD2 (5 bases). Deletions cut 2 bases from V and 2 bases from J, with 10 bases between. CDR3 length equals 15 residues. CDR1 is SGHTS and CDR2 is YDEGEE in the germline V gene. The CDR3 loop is CASSFAGINTGELFF. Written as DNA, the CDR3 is TGTGCCAGCAGCTTTGCCGGGATAAACACCGGGGAGCTGTTTTTT.